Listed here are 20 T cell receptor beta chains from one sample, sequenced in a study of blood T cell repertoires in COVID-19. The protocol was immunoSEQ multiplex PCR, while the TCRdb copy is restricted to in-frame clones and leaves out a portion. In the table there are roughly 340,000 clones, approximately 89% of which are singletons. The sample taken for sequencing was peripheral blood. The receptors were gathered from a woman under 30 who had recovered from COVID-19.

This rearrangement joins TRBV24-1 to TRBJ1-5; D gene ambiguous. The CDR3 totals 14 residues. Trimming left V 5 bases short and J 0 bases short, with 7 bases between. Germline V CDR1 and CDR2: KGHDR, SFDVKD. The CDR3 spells CATSGRLSNQPQHF. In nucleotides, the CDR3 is TGTGCCACCAGTGGTAGACTTAGCAATCAGCCCCAGCATTTT.

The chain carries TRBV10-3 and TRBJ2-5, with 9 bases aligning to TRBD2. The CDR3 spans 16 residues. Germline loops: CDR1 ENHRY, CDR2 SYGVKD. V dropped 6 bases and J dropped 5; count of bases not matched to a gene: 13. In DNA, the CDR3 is TGTGCCATCAGCGACCCTAGCGGGACGTTATTGGAGACCCAGTACTTC. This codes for CAISDPSGTLLETQYF.

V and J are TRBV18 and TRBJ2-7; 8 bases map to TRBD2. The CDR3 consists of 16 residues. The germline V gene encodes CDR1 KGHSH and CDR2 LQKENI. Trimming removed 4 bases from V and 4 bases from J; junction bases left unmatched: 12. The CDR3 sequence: CASSRPVDSGIYEQYV. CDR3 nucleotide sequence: TGTGCCAGCTCACGCCCGGTGGATAGCGGGATATACGAGCAGTACGTC.

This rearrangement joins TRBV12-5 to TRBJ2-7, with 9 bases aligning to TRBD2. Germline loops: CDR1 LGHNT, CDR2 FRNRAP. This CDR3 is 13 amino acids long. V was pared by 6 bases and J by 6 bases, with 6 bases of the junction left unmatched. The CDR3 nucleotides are TGTGCTAGTGGCCAAGCGGGGGGTCGCGAGCAGTACGTC. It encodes CASGQAGGREQYV.

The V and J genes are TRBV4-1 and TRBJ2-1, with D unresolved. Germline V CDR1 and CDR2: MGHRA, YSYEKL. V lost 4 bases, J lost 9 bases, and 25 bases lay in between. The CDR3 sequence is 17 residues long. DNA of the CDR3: TGCGCCAGCAGCCCCGATGTAGTGGCGAGGCCCCCGGGTGAGCAGTTCTTC. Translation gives CASSPDVVARPPGEQFF.

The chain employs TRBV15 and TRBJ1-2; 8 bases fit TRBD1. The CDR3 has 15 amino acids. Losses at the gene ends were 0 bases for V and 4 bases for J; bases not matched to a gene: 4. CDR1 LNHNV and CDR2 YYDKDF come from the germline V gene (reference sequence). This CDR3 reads CATSRDPGQGYGYTF. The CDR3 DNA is TGTGCCACCAGCAGAGATCCAGGACAGGGCTATGGCTACACCTTC. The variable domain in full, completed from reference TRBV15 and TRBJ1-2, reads DAMVIQNPRYQVTQFGKPVTLSCSQTLNHNVMYWYQQKSSQAPKLLFHYYDKDFNNEADTPDNFQSRRPNTSFCFLDIRSPGLGDTAMYLCATSRDPGQGYGYTFGSGTRLTVV.

CDR3 nucleotide sequence: TGTGCCAGCAGCCGGGGCGAGACCCAGTACTTC. This codes for CASSRGETQYF. The chain uses TRBV6-2 or TRBV6-3 and TRBJ2-5; D may be TRBD1 or TRBD2 (5 bases each). There are 11 residues in the CDR3. Trimming cost V 6 bases and J 5 bases, with 7 bases left between them. Germline V gene lookup returns CDR1 MNHEY and CDR2 SVGEGT.

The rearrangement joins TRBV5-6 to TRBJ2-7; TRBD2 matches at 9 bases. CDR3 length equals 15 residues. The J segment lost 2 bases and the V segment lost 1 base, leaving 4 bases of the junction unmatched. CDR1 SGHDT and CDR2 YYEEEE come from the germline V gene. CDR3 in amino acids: CASSLLAGGPYEQYV. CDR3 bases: TGTGCCAGCAGCTTGTTGGCGGGAGGGCCCTACGAGCAGTACGTC.

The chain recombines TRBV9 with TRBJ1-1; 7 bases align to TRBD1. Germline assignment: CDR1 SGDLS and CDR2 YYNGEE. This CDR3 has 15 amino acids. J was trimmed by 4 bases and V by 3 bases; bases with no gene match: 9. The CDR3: CASSAYRGQGTEAFF. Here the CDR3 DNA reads TGTGCCAGCAGCGCTTACAGGGGTCAAGGCACTGAAGCTTTCTTT.

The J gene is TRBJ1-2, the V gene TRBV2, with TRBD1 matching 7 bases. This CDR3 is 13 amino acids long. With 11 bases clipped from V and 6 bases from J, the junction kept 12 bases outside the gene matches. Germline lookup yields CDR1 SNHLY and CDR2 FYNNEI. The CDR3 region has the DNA TGTGCCCATTCTGAGACAGGGAGAGATGGCTACACCTTC. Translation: CAHSETGRDGYTF.

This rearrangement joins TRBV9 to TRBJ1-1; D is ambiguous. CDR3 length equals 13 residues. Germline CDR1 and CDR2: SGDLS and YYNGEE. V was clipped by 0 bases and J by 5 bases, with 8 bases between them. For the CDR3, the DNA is TGTGCCAGCAGCGTAGGTCGGGTTACTGAAGCTTTCTTT. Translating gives CASSVGRVTEAFF.

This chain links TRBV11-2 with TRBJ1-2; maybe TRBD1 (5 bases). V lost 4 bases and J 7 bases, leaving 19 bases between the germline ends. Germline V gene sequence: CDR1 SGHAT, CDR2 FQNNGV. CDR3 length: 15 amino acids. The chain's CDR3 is CASSSPPGGEGGYTF. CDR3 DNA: TGTGCCAGCAGCTCCCCACCCGGGGGGGAGGGTGGCTACACCTTC. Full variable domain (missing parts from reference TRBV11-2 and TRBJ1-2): EAGVAQSPRYKIIEKRQSVAFWCNPISGHATLYWYQQILGQGPKLLIQFQNNGVVDDSQLPKDRFSAERLKGVDSTLKIQPAKLEDSAVYLCASSSPPGGEGGYTFGSGTRLTVV.

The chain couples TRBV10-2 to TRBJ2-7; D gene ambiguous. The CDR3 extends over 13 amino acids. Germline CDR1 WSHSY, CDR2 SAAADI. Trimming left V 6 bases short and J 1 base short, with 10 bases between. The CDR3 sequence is CASRTPGSYEQYV. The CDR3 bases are TGCGCCAGCAGGACCCCGGGTTCCTACGAGCAGTACGTC.

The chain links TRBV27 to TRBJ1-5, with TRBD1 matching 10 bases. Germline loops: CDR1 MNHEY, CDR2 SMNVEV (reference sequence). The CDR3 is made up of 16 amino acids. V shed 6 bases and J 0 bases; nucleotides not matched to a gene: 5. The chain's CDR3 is CASRDRGGYSNQPQHF. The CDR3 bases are TGTGCCAGCAGGGACAGGGGGGGGTATAGCAATCAGCCCCAGCATTTT.

CDR3 in DNA: TGTGCCAGTAGTCCGACTACGACGAACACTGAAGCTTTCTTT. Translating it yields CASSPTTTNTEAFF. The V and J genes are TRBV19 and TRBJ1-1, with no clear D. V dropped 5 bases and J dropped 1 base, with 11 bases sitting between them. This CDR3 comprises 14 residues. Germline loops: CDR1 LNHDA, CDR2 SQIVND (reference sequence).

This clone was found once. The CDR3, as DNA: TGTGCCAGCAGCCCCCTCCCCACAGGGAACACTGAAGCTTTCTTT. Its protein product is CASSPLPTGNTEAFF. The V gene is TRBV9, the J gene TRBJ1-1; maybe TRBD1 (5 bases). CDR3 size: 15 residues. The germline V gene encodes CDR1 SGDLS and CDR2 YYNGEE. V was shortened by 4 bases and J by 1 base, with 14 bases between the two germline ends.

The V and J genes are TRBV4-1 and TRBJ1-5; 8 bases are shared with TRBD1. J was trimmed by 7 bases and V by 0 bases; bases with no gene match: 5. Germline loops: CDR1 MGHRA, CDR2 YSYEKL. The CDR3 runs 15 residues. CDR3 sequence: CASSQDDRGGQPQHF. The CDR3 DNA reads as TGCGCCAGCAGCCAAGACGACAGGGGAGGACAGCCCCAGCATTTT.

The CDR3 loop reads CASNRAGGVGELFF. CDR3 bases: TGTGCCAGCAATCGAGCGGGAGGGGTCGGGGAGCTGTTTTTT. The rearrangement uses TRBV6-5 and TRBJ2-2; TRBD2 matches at 10 bases. This CDR3 spans 14 amino acids. Germline CDR1 and CDR2: MNHEY and SVGAGI. V lost 7 bases, J lost 7 bases, and 6 bases stayed unmatched.

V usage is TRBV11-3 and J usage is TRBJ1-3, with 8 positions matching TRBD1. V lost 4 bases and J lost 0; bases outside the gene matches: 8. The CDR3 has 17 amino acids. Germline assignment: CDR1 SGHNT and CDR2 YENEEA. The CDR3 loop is CASSSPDRALSGNTIYF. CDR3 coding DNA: TGTGCCAGCAGCTCGCCGGACAGGGCACTCTCTGGAAACACCATATATTTT.

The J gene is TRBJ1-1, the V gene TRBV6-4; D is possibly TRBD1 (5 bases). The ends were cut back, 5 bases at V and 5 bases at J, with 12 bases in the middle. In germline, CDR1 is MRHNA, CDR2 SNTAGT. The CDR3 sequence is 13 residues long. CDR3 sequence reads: CASSHEEGTEAFF. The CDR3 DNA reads TGTGCCAGCAGTCACGAGGAGGGGACTGAAGCTTTCTTT.